The present T cell receptor beta chain was sequenced within a study of tumor-infiltrating lymphocytes in primary liver carcinoma. On the study more broadly: These patients were men and women whose ages were 30 to 69 years.

Unsorted bulk tissue (roughly 19-30 mg) underwent RNA and DNA co-extraction. With respect to this clonotype: Since the CDR3 does not end with the conserved phenylalanine or tryptophan, this likely comes from a read error.

Starting material of 450 to 550 ng total RNA yielded TCR beta cDNA via a constant-region primer. Generation of the TCR beta libraries relied on three nested multiplex PCR rounds using slightly modified ARM-PCR. Amplification in the first two PCR rounds was performed using TRBV1-TRBV30 forward primers and a C-beta reverse primer for approximately 10 cycles each. TCRdb passed the multiplex PCR reads through MiXCR, listing each CDR3 protein once. Of around 40,000 distinct CDR3 sequences listed, around 70% are singletons. CDR1 ENHRY and CDR2 SYGVKD come from the germline V gene. Trimming removed 4 bases from V and 7 bases from J, with 14 bases in between. The CDR3 loop spans 13 amino acids.

Sequencing used liver tumor tissue from sampling region 2. Subset in this sample: tumor region T2, inferior pole. This clonotype was obtained from a man aged 35-49 years with primary liver carcinoma and hepatitis B virus infection. The gene calls are TRBV10-3 and TRBJ2-7, with D possibly being TRBD2 (5 bases). The CDR3 DNA reads as TGTGCCATCAGTGGGCCGGGGAATCATGAGCAGTACTAC. Translated, it gives CAISGPGNHEQYY.